This T cell receptor (beta chain) was obtained from a study of blood T cell repertoires in COVID-19. Some clones are missing from TCRdb's copy, which holds only in-frame ones; the method was immunoSEQ multiplex PCR. The sample shows about 210,000 clones, approximately 86% of them seen only once. CDR3 size: 16 residues. V lost 5 bases and J lost 2; bases outside the gene matches: 8. Looked up from germline, CDR1 is MDHEN and CDR2 is SYDVKM. This chain links TRBV28 with TRBJ2-7; 11 bases fit TRBD2. The receptor was isolated from a man in his forties with acute or convalescent COVID-19. Sequencing was carried out using peripheral blood. The CDR3 nucleotides are TGTGCCAGCAGTCCCCCGACTAGCGGGACACCCTACGAGCAGTACTTC. As protein: CASSPPTSGTPYEQYF. The full variable domain, completed using reference TRBV28 and TRBJ2-7, is DVKVTQSSRYLVKRTGEKVFLECVQDMDHENMFWYRQDPGLGLRLIYFSYDVKMKEKGDIPEGYSVSREKKERFSLILESASTNQTSMYLCASSPPTSGTPYEQYFGPGTRLTVT.